This is a list of T cell receptor beta chains from one sample in a study of blood T cell repertoires in COVID-19. This table comes from immunoSEQ multiplex PCR, and its TCRdb copy is limited to in-frame clones, with some not included. The sample lists 110,000 to 150,000 clones, 85% to 90% seen once, with around 5% in the top ten. The specimen was peripheral blood. These receptors all come from a human donor in a cohort sampled during active COVID-19. Each CDR3 is given with its conserved first and last residue. D genes are given only for firm matches. Rows may omit the clone size; those that give it use once, few, many or a size class.

v_call	clone_size	d_call	j_call	cdr3_aa	cdr3_nt
TRBV2	-	TRBD2	TRBJ2-2	CASMELAGAGTGELFF	TGTGCCAGCATGGAGCTAGCGGGGGCAGGCACCGGGGAGCTGTTTTTT
TRBV3-1/TRBV3-2	-	TRBD1	TRBJ1-2	CASSQEGQGNYGYTF	TGTGCCAGCAGCCAAGAAGGACAGGGAAACTATGGCTACACCTTC
TRBV15	-	TRBD2	TRBJ2-3	CATSRLATDTQYF	TGTGCCACCAGCCGACTAGCCACAGATACGCAGTATTTT
TRBV19	-	TRBD1	TRBJ1-4	CASSPRTGGNEKLFF	TGTGCCAGTAGTCCACGGACAGGGGGCAATGAAAAACTGTTTTTT
TRBV5-6	-	TRBD2	TRBJ2-1	CASSLLTSGVYNEQFF	TGTGCCAGCAGCTTATTGACTAGCGGGGTGTACAATGAGCAGTTCTTC
TRBV19	once	-	TRBJ2-5	CASSRRMSMRETQYF	TGTGCCAGTAGCCGGCGGATGTCAATGAGGGAGACCCAGTACTTC
TRBV9	-	TRBD2	TRBJ2-1	CASGTSGSSYNEQFF	TGTGCCAGCGGGACTAGCGGATCGTCCTACAATGAGCAGTTCTTC
TRBV27	-	-	TRBJ2-3	CASSSRGRTDTQYF	TGTGCCAGCAGTTCGCGGGGCCGCACAGATACGCAGTATTTT
TRBV2	-	-	TRBJ1-2	CASSEGQRGYTF	TGTGCCAGCAGTGAAGGCCAGAGGGGCTACACCTTC
TRBV11-1	-	TRBD2	TRBJ2-1	CASSFRGGVYNEQFF	TGTGCCAGCAGCTTCCGCGGGGGGGTGTACAATGAGCAGTTCTTC
TRBV5-1	-	-	TRBJ1-2	CASSLSDRLYGYTF	TGCGCCAGCAGCTTATCGGACAGATTATATGGCTACACCTTC
TRBV5-4	-	-	TRBJ1-3	CASSLQGAGNTIYF	TGTGCCAGCAGCTTGCAGGGTGCTGGAAACACCATATATTTT
TRBV29-1	-	-	TRBJ2-3	CSVGQLNDFSTDTQYF	TGCAGCGTTGGTCAGCTAAACGACTTTAGCACAGATACGCAGTATTTT
TRBV28	few	TRBD1	TRBJ1-5	CASSLPGTGVNDQPQHF	TGTGCCAGCAGTCTACCCGGGACAGGGGTAAACGATCAGCCCCAGCATTTT
TRBV30	-	TRBD2	TRBJ2-5	CAWSVVGRRGETQYF	TGTGCCTGGAGTGTAGTCGGGAGGAGGGGAGAGACCCAGTACTTC
TRBV27	-	TRBD2	TRBJ2-1	CASSLGGRGGYNEQFF	TGTGCCAGCAGTTTAGGCGGGAGAGGTGGCTACAATGAGCAGTTCTTC
TRBV13	-	-	TRBJ1-3	CASSFQSGNTIYF	TGTGCCAGCAGCTTCCAGTCTGGAAACACCATATATTTT
TRBV5-1	-	TRBD1	TRBJ2-3	CASSLAGTGPSTDTQYF	TGCGCCAGCAGCTTGGCGGGGACAGGACCTAGCACAGATACGCAGTATTTT
TRBV20-1	-	TRBD1	TRBJ1-2	CSARDRDGYTF	TGCAGTGCTAGGGACAGGGATGGCTACACCTTC
TRBV11-2	-	-	TRBJ1-4	CASSLGQPGPGEKLFF	TGTGCCAGCAGCTTGGGTCAGCCTGGCCCGGGGGAAAAACTGTTTTTT
TRBV29-1	once	-	TRBJ2-3	CSVETSGDTQYF	TGCAGCGTTGAAACATCAGGAGATACGCAGTATTTT
TRBV7-6	few	-	TRBJ2-3	CASSSSPGLSTDTQYF	TGTGCCAGCAGCTCATCCCCCGGACTAAGCACAGATACGCAGTATTTT
TRBV5-4	-	TRBD1	TRBJ1-2	CASSSGLLQGAGGYTF	TGTGCCAGCAGCTCCGGGCTCCTTCAGGGGGCTGGGGGCTACACCTTC
TRBV6-5	-	TRBD2	TRBJ2-3	CASGRGGTDTQYF	TGTGCCAGCGGACGGGGGGGCACAGATACGCAGTATTTT